These 7 T cell receptor beta chains were sequenced from one sample in a study of cytomegalovirus exposure and HLA in healthy donors. PCR involved 60 Vbeta and 13 Jbeta primers. The protocol was immunoSEQ multiplex PCR, while the TCRdb copy is restricted to in-frame clones and leaves out a portion. Here the sample spans 150,000 or so clones, around 75% being singletons. Sequences were obtained from PBMCs. Source of these receptors: a woman in her 40s in good health and CMV-seropositive.

The rearrangement uses TRBV7-9 and TRBJ1-4; D perhaps matches TRBD1 (6 bases). V was cut by 1 base and J by 6 bases, with 9 bases left in between. The CDR3 loop spans 14 amino acids. Germline CDR1 and CDR2: SEHNR and FQNEAQ (reference sequence). Written as DNA, the CDR3 is TGTGCCAGCAGCTTAGGAGGGGGGGATGAAAAACTGTTTTTT. As protein: CASSLGGGDEKLFF.

The rearrangement uses TRBV7-3 and TRBJ2-2, with D uncertain. The CDR3 is 14 residues long. Germline V gives CDR1 SGHTA, CDR2 FQGTGA. The ends were cut back, 7 bases at V and 1 base at J, with 10 bases in the middle. As DNA, the CDR3 is TGTGCCAGCAAACAGAGTGGGAACACCGGGGAGCTGTTTTTT. This translates into CASKQSGNTGELFF.

With regard to this clone: Additional DNA sequences in this sample encode the identical CDR3. This sequence joins TRBV18 and TRBJ2-5, with D possibly TRBD1 on 5 matching bases. Between the trimmed V and J ends, which lost 6 bases and 1 base, there was a span of 9 bases. The CDR3 sequence is 13 residues long. In germline, CDR1 is KGHSH, CDR2 LQKENI. CDR3 in amino acids: CASSPGLQETQYF. CDR3 sequence (DNA): TGTGCCAGCTCGCCAGGGCTCCAAGAGACCCAGTACTTC.

The V gene is TRBV6-1, the J gene TRBJ1-1; D is possibly TRBD1 (6 bases). The V gene's germline CDR1 is MNHNS and CDR2 SASEGT. This CDR3 is built from 13 residues. V was cut by 6 bases and J by 3 bases, with 11 bases left in between. The CDR3 spells CASSDRRYTEAFF. The CDR3 nucleotides are TGTGCCAGCAGCGACAGGAGATACACTGAAGCTTTCTTT.

The chain is built from TRBV7-2 and TRBJ2-5; 7 nucleotides agree with TRBD2. V lost 1 base and J lost 5; bases outside the gene matches: 16. CDR3 size: 18 residues. Looked up from germline, CDR1 is SGHTA and CDR2 is FQGNSA. The CDR3 reads CASSLVGSGGGSYETQYF. The CDR3 DNA reads TGTGCCAGCAGCTTAGTCGGGTCGGGAGGAGGGTCTTATGAGACCCAGTACTTC. Full variable domain (missing parts from reference TRBV7-2 and TRBJ2-5): GAGVSQSPSNKVTEKGKDVELRCDPISGHTALYWYRQSLGQGLEFLIYFQGNSAPDKSGLPSDRFSAERTGGSVSTLTIQRTQQEDSAVYLCASSLVGSGGGSYETQYFGPGTRLLVL.

The chain couples TRBV28 to TRBJ1-2; the D is unclear. CDR3 size: 12 residues. Trimming removed 6 bases from V and 2 bases from J, with 7 bases in between. Germline V gives CDR1 MDHEN, CDR2 SYDVKM. Here the CDR3 reads CASSLFNYGYTF. In DNA form, the CDR3 reads TGTGCCAGCAGCCTCTTCAACTATGGCTACACCTTC.

The count of this clone is one. The J gene is TRBJ2-5, the V gene TRBV11-2, with D hard to call. The CDR3 extends over 11 amino acids. V dropped 8 bases and J dropped 3 bases, with 7 bases sitting between them. The germline gives CDR1 SGHAT, CDR2 FQNNGV. CDR3 DNA sequence: TGTGCCAGCGTCCAGGAAGAGACCCAGTACTTC. It translates to CASVQEETQYF.